This passage covers 9 T cell receptor beta chains from one sample sequenced in a study of T cells in Graves' hyperthyroidism and ophthalmopathy. Amplification targeted TCR beta CDR3 regions from RNA transcripts. When the TCR CDR3 underwent first-round RT-PCR, the HTBI primer set was used. MiXCR, applied by TCRdb to the multiplex PCR reads, yields one record per CDR3 protein. Here the sample spans about 420,000 distinct CDR3 sequences, roughly 15% being singletons. Sequenced input: blood. These receptors were obtained from a woman under 30 with Graves' hyperthyroidism.

This clonotype was counted many times. The chain recombines TRBV28 with TRBJ2-1; 7 nucleotides agree with TRBD1. Per the germline V gene, CDR1 is MDHEN and CDR2 is SYDVKM. The trim removed 6 bases at V and 4 bases at J, leaving 9 bases unmatched. This CDR3 region has 15 residues. CDR3 in amino acids: CASRGDRDIYNEQFF. DNA for the CDR3: TGTGCCAGCAGGGGTGACAGGGACATTTACAATGAGCAGTTCTTC.

This clonotype occurred many times. The rearrangement links TRBV11-2 to TRBJ2-1; D is undetermined. In germline, CDR1 is SGHAT, CDR2 FQNNGV. This CDR3 is 14 amino acids long. V was pared by 1 base and J by 4 bases, with 8 bases between. The CDR3 DNA follows: TGTGCCAGCAGCTTAGGGTTCAGGTACAATGAGCAGTTCTTC. Its translation is CASSLGFRYNEQFF.

This clonotype was counted ten times or more. The CDR3 nucleotides are TGTGCCAGCAGTGAAGGTGGGAGGGACACTGAAGCTTTCTTT. It codes for CASSEGGRDTEAFF. The J gene is TRBJ1-1, the V gene TRBV6-1; D unresolved. Germline CDR1 is MNHNS and CDR2 is SASEGT. CDR3 length equals 14 residues. Between the trimmed V and J ends, which lost 1 base and 3 bases, there was a span of 9 bases.

This rearrangement joins TRBV3-1 to TRBJ1-1, with D maybe TRBD1 (6 bases). The V gene lost 4 bases and the J gene lost 0 bases, with 15 bases spanning the gap. The germline V gene has CDR1 LGHDT and CDR2 YNNKEL (reference sequence). The CDR3 totals 16 residues. CDR3: CASSPLGAGVNTEAFF. In DNA, the CDR3 is TGTGCCAGCAGCCCGCTGGGGGCAGGGGTGAACACTGAAGCTTTCTTT. Full variable domain (missing parts from reference TRBV3-1 and TRBJ1-1): DTAVSQTPKYLVTQMGNDKSIKCEQNLGHDTMYWYKQDSKKFLKIMFSYNNKELIINETVPNRFSPKSPDKAHLNLHINSLELGDSAVYFCASSPLGAGVNTEAFFGQGTRLTVV.

Many counts were recorded for this clonotype. The chain links TRBV7-2 to TRBJ2-1, with 7 bases fitting TRBD2. The CDR3 has 15 amino acids. Germline V gene lookup returns CDR1 SGHTA and CDR2 FQGNSA. The ends lost 1 base at V and 6 bases at J; junction bases unmatched: 6. CDR3 loop: CASSLGSGGSNEQFF. CDR3 in DNA: TGTGCCAGCAGCTTAGGCTCGGGAGGCTCCAATGAGCAGTTCTTC. Supplemented by reference TRBV7-2 and TRBJ2-1, the full variable domain reads GAGVSQSPSNKVTEKGKDVELRCDPISGHTALYWYRQSLGQGLEFLIYFQGNSAPDKSGLPSDRFSAERTGGSVSTLTIQRTQQEDSAVYLCASSLGSGGSNEQFFGPGTRLTVL.

This clonotype appeared many times. The rearrangement uses TRBV11-3 and TRBJ1-1; no clear D gene. V was pared by 5 bases and J by 5 bases, with 12 bases between. The CDR3 contains 13 residues. The germline gives CDR1 SGHNT, CDR2 YENEEA. The CDR3 nucleotides read TGTGCCAGCAGCCCTACCGAAGGGACTGAAGCTTTCTTT. Amino acids: CASSPTEGTEAFF. Full variable domain (rest looked up from reference TRBV11-3 and TRBJ1-1): EAGVVQSPRYKIIEKKQPVAFWCNPISGHNTLYWYLQNLGQGPELLIRYENEEAVDDSQLPKDRFSAERLKGVDSTLKIQPAELGDSAVYLCASSPTEGTEAFFGQGTRLTVV.

This clonotype came up many times. The chain uses TRBV20-1 and TRBJ2-7; possibly TRBD1 or TRBD2 for D (5 bases each). Germline V gene sequence: CDR1 DFQATT, CDR2 SNEGSKA (reference sequence). The CDR3 loop spans 14 amino acids. Trimming took 3 bases from V and 1 from J, leaving 13 bases between them. CDR3 DNA sequence: TGCAGTGCTAGGGATCAGGGACGTTCCTACGAGCAGTACTTC. Residues: CSARDQGRSYEQYF.

This clonotype was observed many times. DNA of the CDR3: TGCAGTGCTAGAGATTCCGCTAGCGGGAGAGGTAATGAGCAGTTCTTC. This gives the protein CSARDSASGRGNEQFF. The rearrangement links TRBV20-1 to TRBJ2-1; 10 nucleotides match TRBD2. Germline CDR1 reads DFQATT; CDR2 reads SNEGSKA (reference sequence). This CDR3 spans 16 amino acids. The trim removed 0 bases at V and 7 bases at J, leaving 9 bases unmatched.

This clonotype appeared many times. The V gene is TRBV27, the J gene TRBJ2-3; D gene unclear. This CDR3 is 13 amino acids long. The V end lost 0 bases, the J end lost 4 bases, and 5 bases lay between the germline ends. Germline V gives CDR1 MNHEY, CDR2 SMNVEV (reference sequence). As DNA, the CDR3 is TGTGCCAGCAGTTTATCGGGGTCAGATACGCAGTATTTT. Protein sequence: CASSLSGSDTQYF.